A selection of T cell receptor beta chains follows, all from one sample in a study of T cell repertoires in cytomegalovirus infection. For these receptors, no antigen is known. TCRdb passed the reads through MiXCR, listing each CDR3 protein once. This sample has approximately 49,000 distinct CDR3 sequences; 15% to 25% occur once, and the top ten carry 26%. This material consisted of CD8+ T cells from cultured PBMCs, taken from culture after CMV antigen stimulation. The receptor set was obtained from a human donor in good health (CMV status not recorded). Some clones in this sample may be carry-over from other donors' samples. Both conserved end residues are part of each CDR3. A D gene is named only where the DNA matches it firmly. Size is stated for part of the rows, as once, few or many counts, or as a class when the clone is expanded.

NA	TRBV6-1	few	TRBJ2-7	CASSEARAGALPGYEQYF	TGTGCCAGCAGTGAAGCAAGGGCTGGGGCCCTCCCAGGATACGAGCAGTACTTC
TRBD1	TRBV27	NA	TRBJ2-3	CASSTSSGTGGTDTQYF	TGTGCCAGCAGTACCTCTTCCGGGACAGGGGGCACAGATACGCAGTATTTT
NA	TRBV11-1	many	TRBJ2-3	CASSLILGDTQYF	TGTGCCAGCAGCTTAATTCTTGGGGATACGCAGTATTTT
NA	TRBV7-9	few	TRBJ2-1	CAVLFGNEQFF	TGTGCCGTCCTCTTTGGGAATGAGCAGTTCTTC
NA	TRBV7-2	NA	TRBJ1-2	CASSPLNYGYTF	TGTGCCAGCAGCCCTCTAAACTATGGCTACACCTTC
NA	TRBV4-3	few	TRBJ2-7	CASSQETGASYEQYF	TGCGCCAGCAGCCAAGAGACAGGCGCCTCCTACGAGCAGTACTTC
TRBD1	TRBV12-3/TRBV12-4	NA	TRBJ1-5	CASSLTGTGNQPQHF	TGTGCCAGCAGTCTCACCGGGACAGGGAATCAGCCCCAGCATTTT
NA	TRBV11-2	NA	TRBJ2-1	CASSPNRDQAYNEQFF	TGTGCCAGCAGCCCTAACCGGGACCAGGCCTACAATGAGCAGTTCTTC
NA	TRBV24-1	NA	TRBJ2-6	CATSTCNENSGANVLTF	TGTGCCACCAGTACATGTAACGAAAACTCTGGGGCCAACGTCCTGACTTTC
TRBD1	TRBV4-1	NA	TRBJ1-2	CASSLSGGTGYTF	TGCGCCAGCAGCCTCTCAGGGGGCACTGGCTACACCTTC
TRBD2	TRBV7-2	few	TRBJ2-5	CASSLVGPGGRETQYF	TGTGCCAGCAGCTTAGTTGGTCCGGGGGGGAGAGAGACCCAGTACTTC
TRBD1	TRBV7-9	NA	TRBJ1-2	CASTLAGTGAGYTF	TGTGCCAGCACTTTGGCAGGGACAGGGGCGGGTTACACCTTC
TRBD1	TRBV10-3	few	TRBJ2-4	CAISDPGQGTTQYF	TGTGCCATCAGTGACCCGGGACAGGGGACCACTCAGTACTTC
TRBD2	TRBV6-5	few	TRBJ2-1	CASSYDGLAEYNEQFF	TGTGCCAGCAGTTACGATGGACTAGCGGAGTACAATGAGCAGTTCTTC
TRBD1	TRBV5-1	NA	TRBJ1-1	CASSGGQGNTEAFF	TGCGCCAGCAGCGGCGGACAGGGGAACACTGAAGCTTTCTTT
TRBD2	TRBV6-2/TRBV6-3	many	TRBJ2-5	CASGERGYQETQYF	TGTGCCAGCGGAGAGCGGGGATACCAAGAGACCCAGTACTTC
TRBD2	TRBV7-9	NA	TRBJ2-6	CASSLGAGVSGANVLTF	TGTGCCAGCAGCTTAGGAGCGGGAGTCTCTGGGGCCAACGTCCTGACTTTC
NA	TRBV9	NA	TRBJ2-1	CASSVVASYEQFF	TGTGCCAGCAGCGTAGTGGCTAGCTATGAGCAGTTCTTC
NA	TRBV6-2/TRBV6-3	NA	TRBJ2-3	CASLSGSSGTDTQYF	TGTGCCAGCCTAAGCGGGTCTAGCGGCACAGATACGCAGTATTTT
TRBD1	TRBV6-5	many	TRBJ1-4	CASRQGTTNEKLFF	TGTGCCAGCAGACAGGGGACCACTAATGAAAAACTGTTTTTT
NA	TRBV27	NA	TRBJ2-3	CASSLSTVLASTDTQYF	TGTGCCAGCAGTTTATCGACAGTCCTAGCTAGCACAGATACGCAGTATTTT
TRBD2	TRBV7-2	few	TRBJ2-4	CASSLNKRERNIQYF	TGTGCCAGCAGCTTAAATAAGCGGGAGAGGAACATTCAGTACTTC
TRBD1	TRBV7-9	NA	TRBJ1-5	CASSLGTGGAGQPQHF	TGTGCCAGCAGCTTAGGAACAGGGGGCGCGGGACAGCCCCAGCATTTT
TRBD2	TRBV11-2	few	TRBJ2-1	CASSAQTSGGSNEQFF	TGTGCCAGCAGCGCGCAAACTAGCGGGGGGTCCAATGAGCAGTTCTTC
NA	TRBV7-8	few	TRBJ1-1	CASSLGDVGDEAFF	TGTGCCAGCAGCTTAGGAGACGTGGGAGATGAAGCTTTCTTT
NA	TRBV12-3/TRBV12-4	NA	TRBJ1-1	CASSNWGGTEAFF	TGTGCCAGCAGTAACTGGGGGGGCACTGAAGCTTTCTTT
TRBD2	TRBV29-1	many	TRBJ2-1	CSVSGTSEEQFF	TGCAGCGTTTCCGGGACTAGCGAGGAGCAGTTCTTC
NA	TRBV7-3	NA	TRBJ2-3	CASSLFGTDTQYF	TGTGCCAGCAGCTTGTTTGGCACAGATACGCAGTATTTT
TRBD2	TRBV6-1	NA	TRBJ2-7	CDSSPEPTSGRLAFEQYF	TGTGACAGCAGTCCAGAACCGACTAGCGGGAGGTTAGCGTTCGAGCAGTACTTC
NA	TRBV20-1	once	TRBJ1-1	CSARGLDRLEAFF	TGCAGTGCTAGAGGACTTGACAGGCTAGAAGCTTTCTTT
NA	TRBV7-2	NA	TRBJ2-7	CASSSGTGSSYEQYF	TGTGCCAGCAGCTCAGGGACGGGAAGCTCCTACGAGCAGTACTTC
TRBD1	TRBV19	NA	TRBJ1-2	CASSPDGQGGGEGGYTF	TGTGCCAGTAGTCCCGACGGACAGGGAGGAGGAGAAGGTGGCTACACCTTC
TRBD1	TRBV19	few	TRBJ1-2	CASNRQGYGYTF	TGTGCCAGTAACCGACAGGGGTATGGCTACACCTTC
NA	TRBV11-2	few	TRBJ2-7	CASSSGRSYEQYF	TGTGCCAGCAGCTCCGGGCGGTCCTACGAGCAGTACTTC
NA	TRBV7-8	few	TRBJ1-5	CASSSGTFGSNQPQHF	TGTGCCAGCAGCTCGGGGACATTTGGTAGCAATCAGCCCCAGCATTTT
TRBD2	TRBV6-5	few	TRBJ2-1	CASKGLGAYEQFF	TGTGCCAGCAAGGGACTAGGAGCCTATGAGCAGTTCTTC
NA	TRBV7-9	few	TRBJ1-1	CASSSGMNTEAFF	TGTGCCAGCAGCTCGGGAATGAACACTGAAGCTTTCTTT
NA	TRBV14	few	TRBJ1-1	CASSQVDLNTEAFF	TGTGCCAGCAGCCAAGTAGACCTAAACACTGAAGCTTTCTTT
NA	TRBV7-8	NA	TRBJ2-5	CASSNLELAETQYF	TGTGCCAGCAGCAATCTTGAGCTAGCAGAGACCCAGTACTTC
NA	TRBV2	NA	TRBJ1-1	CASSGEGSTEAFF	TGTGCCAGCAGTGGGGAAGGGAGTACTGAAGCTTTCTTT
NA	TRBV7-2	few	TRBJ2-7	CASSFGTGEYYEQYF	TGTGCCAGCAGCTTTGGTACGGGGGAGTACTACGAGCAGTACTTC
NA	TRBV6-2/TRBV6-3	NA	TRBJ1-6	CATLRGDWNSPLHF	TGTGCCACCCTGCGTGGGGATTGGAATTCACCCCTCCACTTT
NA	TRBV27	few	TRBJ1-1	CASRLMGSNTEAFF	TGTGCCAGCCGGCTAATGGGGTCGAACACTGAAGCTTTCTTT